This TCR beta chain was retrieved from a study of CD8 T cells in Susac syndrome. V dropped 5 bases and J dropped 10 bases, with 12 bases sitting between them. The CDR3 is 12 residues long. CDR1 LGHDT and CDR2 YNNKEL come from the germline V gene (reference sequence). RNA totalling roughly 0.5 to 1 ug underwent reverse transcription with random hexamers. A single record per CDR3 protein comes from TCRdb applying MiXCR to the immunoSEQ multiplex PCR reads. The data show 150,000 to 200,000 distinct CDR3 sequences, less than 95% seen once. The sequence derives from a human donor in good health. Material: CD4+ T cells from PBMCs. This chain links TRBV3-1 with TRBJ2-1; D unresolved. In DNA, the CDR3 is TGTGCCAGCAGCGTCTACAGCAGGGAGCAGTTCTTC. Translating gives CASSVYSREQFF.